A single T cell receptor beta chain is shown here with its context. Its target is not known. The data were taken from a study of CXCR3-negative and CXCR3-positive naive CD8 T cells. General study results and limits: TRB CDR3s were more hydrophobic in CXCR3-positive than in CXCR3-negative naive cells.

The CDR3 length is 19 residues. Libraries were UMI-labeled 5' RACE TRB cDNA. TCRdb reprocessed the 5' RACE reads and keeps a single row for each CDR3 protein, giving no DNA. The sample data list about 150,000 distinct CDR3 sequences. The chain employs TRBV12-3 or TRBV12-4 and TRBJ2-3; no DNA is available, so the TRBD1 call from TCRdb remains unchecked. Sample: naive CXCR3+ CD8+ T cells from blood. Stated subset: CD45RO-CCR7+CD27+CD95- naive CD8+ T cells expressing CXCR3 (TNR3+). The TCR originated in a human donor in good health. Some clones in this sample may be carry-over from other donors' samples. This CDR3 reads CASSFLRTGQADFADTQYF.